Listed below are T cell receptor beta chains from one sample, sequenced in a study of beta chain features in type 1 diabetes. Method: immunoSEQ multiplex PCR; TCRdb's copy keeps in-frame clones and lacks some. The table includes a few hundred thousand clones, about 26% detected once. Sequencing was carried out using central memory CD4+ T cells from blood. Source of these receptors: a man under 40 in good health. Each CDR3 is given with its conserved first and last residue. A D gene is named only where the DNA matches it firmly. Some rows mark clone size as missing; the rest say once, few, many or name a class of expanded clone.

D: TRBD2
J: TRBJ2-1
size: few
length: 17
V: TRBV28
DNA: TGTGCCAGCAGTCCCGGGACTAGCGGGTCTCGGTCCAATGAGCAGTTCTTC
CDR3: CASSPGTSGSRSNEQFF

D: TRBD2
J: TRBJ2-1
size: few
length: 16
V: TRBV7-6
DNA: TGTGCCAGCAGCTCATCCGGGGGGAGCTCCTACAATGAGCAGTTCTTC
CDR3: CASSSSGGSSYNEQFF

D: TRBD2
J: TRBJ2-1
size: -
length: 15
V: TRBV2
DNA: TGTGCCAGCGGAGTAGCGGGGGACCCGAACAATGAGCAGTTCTTC
CDR3: CASGVAGDPNNEQFF

D: -
J: TRBJ2-2
size: few
length: 13
V: TRBV4-3
DNA: TGCGCCAGCAGCCAAGACAGGGCCGGGGAGCTGTTTTTT
CDR3: CASSQDRAGELFF

D: -
J: TRBJ2-5
size: -
length: 12
V: TRBV7-9
DNA: TGTGCCAGCAGCCACGACGGGGAGACCCAGTACTTC
CDR3: CASSHDGETQYF

D: TRBD2
J: TRBJ2-7
size: -
length: 15
V: TRBV4-1
DNA: TGCGCCAGCAGCCGAACCTGGGGACTAGCGGGCGAGCAGTACTTC
CDR3: CASSRTWGLAGEQYF

D: -
J: TRBJ1-1
size: -
length: 12
V: TRBV13
DNA: TGTGCCAGCAGCTTGGGATACAGGTTGGCTTTCTTT
CDR3: CASSLGYRLAFF

D: -
J: TRBJ2-5
size: -
length: 15
V: TRBV30
DNA: TGTGCCTGGACTCGGATCCGGGTTCCGACAGAGACCCAGTACTTC
CDR3: CAWTRIRVPTETQYF

D: TRBD2
J: TRBJ2-1
size: few
length: 13
V: TRBV28
DNA: TGTGCCAGCAGTTTAGGGACTAGCGGGGAGCAGTTCTTC
CDR3: CASSLGTSGEQFF

D: -
J: TRBJ1-1
size: -
length: 14
V: TRBV10-3
DNA: TGTGCCATCCTTGATTCACGGCGTCCGGGGGAAGCTTTCTTT
CDR3: CAILDSRRPGEAFF

D: -
J: TRBJ2-3
size: few
length: 15
V: TRBV7-9
DNA: TGTGCCAGCAGCTTAGAGGGAGACAGCACAGATACGCAGTATTTT
CDR3: CASSLEGDSTDTQYF

D: -
J: TRBJ2-4
size: -
length: 16
V: TRBV2
DNA: TGTGCCAGCAGTGAAGCCCAGGGGATAGCCAAAAACATTCAGTACTTC
CDR3: CASSEAQGIAKNIQYF

D: TRBD1
J: TRBJ2-7
size: few
length: 14
V: TRBV10-3
DNA: TGTGCCATCAAAGAGACAGGGGTCTTGGGGGAGCAGTACTTC
CDR3: CAIKETGVLGEQYF

D: -
J: TRBJ2-7
size: -
length: 13
V: TRBV27
DNA: TGTGCCAGCAGTTTCCCCTCTCGGGGCGAGCAGTACTTC
CDR3: CASSFPSRGEQYF

D: -
J: TRBJ2-5
size: few
length: 12
V: TRBV29-1
DNA: TGCAGCGTTGACAGGGGTGGAGAGACCCAGTACTTC
CDR3: CSVDRGGETQYF

D: -
J: TRBJ2-2
size: -
length: 14
V: TRBV4-3
DNA: TGCGCCAGCAGCCAAGTAGGGGATCCCGGGGAGCTGTTTTTT
CDR3: CASSQVGDPGELFF

D: -
J: TRBJ1-1
size: few
length: 14
V: TRBV7-2
DNA: TGTGCCAGCAGCTGGGACGGACGAAACACTGAAGCTTTCTTT
CDR3: CASSWDGRNTEAFF

D: TRBD2
J: TRBJ2-7
size: few
length: 17
V: TRBV7-6
DNA: TGTGCCAGCAGCCCGTTAGGACTAGGGACGACGTCCTACGAGCAGTACTTC
CDR3: CASSPLGLGTTSYEQYF

D: -
J: TRBJ1-1
size: -
length: 13
V: TRBV30
DNA: TGTGCCTGGAGTGGGTTGGGGAACACTGAAGCTTTCTTT
CDR3: CAWSGLGNTEAFF

D: TRBD2
J: TRBJ2-1
size: -
length: 16
V: TRBV9
DNA: TGTGCCAGCAGCGTATCATCCGCAGCGGGAGCCAATGAGCAGTTCTTC
CDR3: CASSVSSAAGANEQFF

D: -
J: TRBJ2-3
size: -
length: 16
V: TRBV5-1
DNA: TGCGCCAGCAGCTTGCCCAGGGTGGGTAGCACAGATACGCAGTATTTT
CDR3: CASSLPRVGSTDTQYF

D: TRBD1
J: TRBJ2-3
size: -
length: 16
V: TRBV14
DNA: TGTGCCAGCAGCCGGCCCGGGACAGGGACGTCAGATACGCAGTATTTT
CDR3: CASSRPGTGTSDTQYF

D: -
J: TRBJ2-2
size: few
length: 8
V: TRBV2
DNA: TGTGCCACCGGGGAGCTGTTTTTT
CDR3: CATGELFF

D: TRBD1
J: TRBJ2-7
size: -
length: 16
V: TRBV23-1
DNA: TGCGCCAGCAGTCAATGGGACAGGGTGCCCTCCTACGAGCAGTACTTC
CDR3: CASSQWDRVPSYEQYF

D: -
J: TRBJ2-5
size: -
length: 13
V: TRBV6-6
DNA: TGTGCCAGCAGTGGGGGTTTGCAAGAGACCCAGTACTTC
CDR3: CASSGGLQETQYF

D: TRBD2
J: TRBJ2-1
size: few
length: 15
V: TRBV27
DNA: TGTGCCAGCACTACCCCGGGACTAGCGGGAAGTGAGCAGTTCTTC
CDR3: CASTTPGLAGSEQFF

D: -
J: TRBJ2-1
size: few
length: 12
V: TRBV4-3
DNA: TGCGCCAGCAGCCAAGCGGGGCACGAGCAGTTCTTC
CDR3: CASSQAGHEQFF

D: -
J: TRBJ2-2
size: few
length: 16
V: TRBV18
DNA: TGTGCCAGCTCACGAGGCCAGCCCATCAACACCGGGGAGCTGTTTTTT
CDR3: CASSRGQPINTGELFF

D: -
J: TRBJ2-3
size: -
length: 14
V: TRBV7-2
DNA: TGTGCTATACGAGAGGGGTGGGCCACAGATACGCAGTATTTT
CDR3: CAIREGWATDTQYF

D: -
J: TRBJ1-2
size: -
length: 14
V: TRBV6-6
DNA: TGTGCCAGCAGTTACGCGGAGGGGATCTATGGCTACACCTTC
CDR3: CASSYAEGIYGYTF

D: -
J: TRBJ2-2
size: -
length: 17
V: TRBV7-2
DNA: TGTGCCAGCAGCCCCGAACGGGGGGCGAAGAACACCGGGGAGCTGTTTTTT
CDR3: CASSPERGAKNTGELFF

D: -
J: TRBJ1-5
size: -
length: 12
V: TRBV10-3
DNA: TGTGCCATCAGTGAGTCCGATCAGCCCCAGCATTTT
CDR3: CAISESDQPQHF

D: TRBD1
J: TRBJ2-4
size: -
length: 16
V: TRBV7-9
DNA: TGTGCCAGCAGCTTAGGGACAGGCGTCGCCAAAAACATTCAGTACTTC
CDR3: CASSLGTGVAKNIQYF

D: -
J: TRBJ1-4
size: few
length: 12
V: TRBV7-2
DNA: TGTGCCAGCAGCTTATCGGAGGAAAAACTGTTTTTT
CDR3: CASSLSEEKLFF

D: -
J: TRBJ2-1
size: -
length: 14
V: TRBV5-6
DNA: TGTGCCAGCAGCTTGGACACCTCCTACAATGAGCAGTTCTTC
CDR3: CASSLDTSYNEQFF

D: -
J: TRBJ1-2
size: few
length: 14
V: TRBV29-1
DNA: TGCAGCGTTGAACCGGACAGCAATAACTATGGCTACACCTTC
CDR3: CSVEPDSNNYGYTF

D: -
J: TRBJ1-2
size: -
length: 15
V: TRBV7-9
DNA: TGTGCCAGCAGCCCCCGACAAATCAAAAGGGATGGCTACACCTTC
CDR3: CASSPRQIKRDGYTF

D: TRBD2
J: TRBJ2-7
size: few
length: 17
V: TRBV5-1
DNA: TGCGCCAGCAGCCCCGACGTAGCGGGGAGTCCCTCGTTCGAGCAGTACTTC
CDR3: CASSPDVAGSPSFEQYF

D: -
J: TRBJ2-7
size: -
length: 13
V: TRBV2
DNA: TGTGCCAGCAGTGTCGGCGGACCCTACGAGCAGTACTTC
CDR3: CASSVGGPYEQYF

D: TRBD1
J: TRBJ2-7
size: few
length: 15
V: TRBV30
DNA: TGTGCCTGGAGGGCACTGGGACAGGTGACCTACGAGCAGTACTTC
CDR3: CAWRALGQVTYEQYF

D: TRBD1
J: TRBJ2-3
size: few
length: 14
V: TRBV29-1
DNA: TGCAGCGTTGTAGGCCAGGGGGCCACAGATACGCAGTATTTT
CDR3: CSVVGQGATDTQYF

D: -
J: TRBJ2-7
size: -
length: 13
V: TRBV9
DNA: TGTGCCAGCGCCCTGGACAGCCGGGGGGAGCAGTACTTC
CDR3: CASALDSRGEQYF

D: -
J: TRBJ2-7
size: -
length: 13
V: TRBV29-1
DNA: TGCAGCGTTGATGGGGACAACTCCTACGAGCAGTACTTC
CDR3: CSVDGDNSYEQYF

D: -
J: TRBJ2-1
size: -
length: 14
V: TRBV7-2
DNA: TGTGCCAGCAGCTCACTCACGGGAGTGCGTACCGAATTCTTC
CDR3: CASSSLTGVRTEFF

D: TRBD2
J: TRBJ2-5
size: -
length: 14
V: TRBV7-9
DNA: TGTGCCAGCAGCTTTACTAGCGGGGGAGAGACCCAGTACTTC
CDR3: CASSFTSGGETQYF